These T cell receptor beta chains were read from a single sample in a study of OX40 agonist ivuxolimab in advanced cancers. Sequencing was performed with immunoSEQ multiplex PCR; in TCRdb, only in-frame clones are kept and a portion is missing. The data show 20,000 to 30,000 clones, with 76% seen just once and 14% held by the top ten. The sample was CD4+ or CD8+ T cells sorted from blood, taken in a trial of the OX40 agonist ivuxolimab. These receptors all come from an adult with an advanced solid tumor such as melanoma, head and neck, liver or kidney cancer. Each CDR3 is given with its conserved first and last residue. The order of the fields is clone size, D gene, V gene, J gene, CDR3 DNA, CDR3 protein. D genes are given only for firm matches. Only part of the rows carry a size: once, few, many, or a class if the clone is expanded.

NA	TRBD2	TRBV6-1	TRBJ2-5	TGTGCCAGCAGTCGACTAGCGGGGGGAGTGGAGACCCAGTACTTC	CASSRLAGGVETQYF
once	NA	TRBV19	TRBJ2-1	TGTGCCAGTAGTATGGGGTCCTTTAGGGGTGAGCAGTTCTTC	CASSMGSFRGEQFF
NA	NA	TRBV11-3	TRBJ2-7	TGTGCCAGCAGCTTAGATCCAGGGTATAGCCCACAGCCCAGGTACGAGCAGTACTTC	CASSLDPGYSPQPRYEQYF
NA	NA	TRBV21-1	TRBJ2-1	TGTGCCAGCAGCAAAGAGAATCAGCGGGGGGACTACAATGAGCAGTTCTTC	CASSKENQRGDYNEQFF
few	NA	TRBV15	TRBJ1-5	TGTGCCACCAGCAGCTTGGACACAGGGATCAATCAGCCCCAGCATTTT	CATSSLDTGINQPQHF
few	NA	TRBV20-1	TRBJ2-1	TGCAGTGCTAGAATTCGGAATGAGCAGTTCTTC	CSARIRNEQFF
NA	TRBD2	TRBV7-9	TRBJ2-1	TGTGCCAGCAGCCGGGGACTAGAGGGCCACAATGAGCAGTTCTTC	CASSRGLEGHNEQFF
NA	NA	TRBV11-2	TRBJ2-7	TGTACCAGCAGGGGTCGGGGGACGAGCTCCTACGAGCAGTACTTC	CTSRGRGTSSYEQYF
few	NA	TRBV11-2	TRBJ2-5	TGTGCCAGCAGCTTTACGGTGAAAGAGACCCAGTACTTC	CASSFTVKETQYF
NA	NA	TRBV27	TRBJ1-3	TGTGCCAGCAGTTTGCGCGAAGGAAACACCATATATTTT	CASSLREGNTIYF
NA	NA	TRBV15	TRBJ1-2	TGTGCCACCAGCAGAGATAGATGGACCCCGCCCCATGGCTACACCTTC	CATSRDRWTPPHGYTF
once	NA	TRBV5-1	TRBJ1-1	TGCGCCAGCAGCCAAAACGGGAATTCTGAAGCTTTCTTT	CASSQNGNSEAFF
NA	TRBD1	TRBV4-1	TRBJ1-3	TGCGCCAGCAGCCAAGACTTCCACAGGGGGACAGCTTCAAACACCATATATTTT	CASSQDFHRGTASNTIYF
few	NA	TRBV7-9	TRBJ1-6	TGTGCCAGCAGCTTCGACAGCTATAATTCACCCCTCCACTTT	CASSFDSYNSPLHF
NA	NA	TRBV10-3	TRBJ2-6	TGTGCCATACCGGGGCGGGCTTTCTCTGGGGCCAACGTCCTGACTTTC	CAIPGRAFSGANVLTF
NA	NA	TRBV7-8	TRBJ1-3	TGTGCCAGCAGCTTACCAGTCTATGGAAACACCATATATTTT	CASSLPVYGNTIYF
NA	TRBD2	TRBV7-2	TRBJ2-3	TGTGCCAGCAGCCGGGACTACCCCACAGATACGCAGTATTTT	CASSRDYPTDTQYF
few	NA	TRBV5-1	TRBJ1-1	TGCGCCAGCAGGTTGGTGAGGGTGGGACCGAACACTGAAGCTTTCTTT	CASRLVRVGPNTEAFF
NA	NA	TRBV20-1	TRBJ1-1	TGCAGTGCCAAAGACACTGAAGCTTTCTTT	CSAKDTEAFF
few	TRBD2	TRBV6-6	TRBJ2-7	TGTGCCTCGATGGGTAGCGGGGAAGAGCAGTACTTC	CASMGSGEEQYF